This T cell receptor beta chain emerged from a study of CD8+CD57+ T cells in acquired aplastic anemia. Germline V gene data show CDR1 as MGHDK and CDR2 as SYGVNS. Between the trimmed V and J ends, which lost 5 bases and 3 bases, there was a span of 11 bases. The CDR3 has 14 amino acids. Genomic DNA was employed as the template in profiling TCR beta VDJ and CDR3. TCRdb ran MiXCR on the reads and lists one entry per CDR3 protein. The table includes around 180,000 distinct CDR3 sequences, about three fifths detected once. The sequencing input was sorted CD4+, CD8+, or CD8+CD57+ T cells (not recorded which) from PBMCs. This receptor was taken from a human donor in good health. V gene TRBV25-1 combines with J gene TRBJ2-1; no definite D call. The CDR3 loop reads CASSRQGNYNEQFF. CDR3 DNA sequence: TGTGCCAGCAGTAGACAAGGGAACTACAATGAGCAGTTCTTC.